This is a list of T cell receptor beta chains from one sample in a study of human T cells and chemical hapten exposure. From the RACE reads, TCRdb called clonotypes with MiXCR, one entry per CDR3 protein. The table records about 360,000 distinct CDR3 sequences, about 7% of them present only once. Sequenced here: whole blood, sampled in connection with sensitization to the hapten diphenylcyclopropenone (DPC). These receptors were taken from a woman under 30 with alopecia areata. Some clones in this sample may be carry-over from other donors' samples. Each CDR3 is given with its conserved first and last residue.

v_gene	CDR3aa
TRBV7-8	CASSFERDISYGYTF
TRBV14	CASSQVAGATEAFF
TRBV4-3	CASSQEEGWQPQHF
TRBV7-6	CASSLKASFDEQFF
TRBV4-3	CASSQGAGKDYGYTF
TRBV2	CASSGRGRSTDTQYF
TRBV12-3/TRBV12-4	CASSLGKLDTYTDTQYF
TRBV6-5	CASSYHRGAGEQFF
TRBV29-1	CSVGSGQGATGEQYF
TRBV10-3	CAISESGREGNQPQHF
TRBV18	CASSPEGGTDTQYF
TRBV7-3	CASSLGGTSSGANVLTF
TRBV29-1	CSVETSPDTQYF
TRBV6-5	CASQGAGNEQFF
TRBV25-1	CASSAVGRETQYF
TRBV18	CASSPPVTDTQYF
TRBV5-4	CASSSRTGKSSYNEQFF
TRBV28	CASSPSRGGSTDTQYF
TRBV29-1	CSIKTGGKLFF
TRBV6-1	CASSPGLAGPSGGANVLTF
TRBV20-1	CSAREYSAGQPQHF
TRBV29-1	CSAQTGGPMEQYF
TRBV6-5	CASSYQEMNTEAFF
TRBV12-3/TRBV12-4	CASRAGTEWLGNQPQHF
TRBV7-9	CASSSWTGGTGELFF
TRBV5-1	CASSASPGLPLEGYTF
TRBV20-1	CSATRGGVYEQYF
TRBV3-1	CASSPNIFQESSYNSPLHF
TRBV2	CASSEGSGANYGYTF
TRBV14	CASSQVRGLQETQYF
TRBV5-1	CASSYGDVTYEQYF
TRBV6-5	CASSSPRSGYGYTF
TRBV6-2/TRBV6-3	CASSYSPGSSSYNEQFF
TRBV9	CASSVEGQGATDTQYF
TRBV12-3/TRBV12-4	CASTSAGYGYTF
TRBV18	CASSRETGGGYGYTF
TRBV4-3	CASSLFLGQGAPQDTEAFF
TRBV28	CASSVRGGGVYTDTQYF
TRBV6-2/TRBV6-3	CASSRTVHQPQHF